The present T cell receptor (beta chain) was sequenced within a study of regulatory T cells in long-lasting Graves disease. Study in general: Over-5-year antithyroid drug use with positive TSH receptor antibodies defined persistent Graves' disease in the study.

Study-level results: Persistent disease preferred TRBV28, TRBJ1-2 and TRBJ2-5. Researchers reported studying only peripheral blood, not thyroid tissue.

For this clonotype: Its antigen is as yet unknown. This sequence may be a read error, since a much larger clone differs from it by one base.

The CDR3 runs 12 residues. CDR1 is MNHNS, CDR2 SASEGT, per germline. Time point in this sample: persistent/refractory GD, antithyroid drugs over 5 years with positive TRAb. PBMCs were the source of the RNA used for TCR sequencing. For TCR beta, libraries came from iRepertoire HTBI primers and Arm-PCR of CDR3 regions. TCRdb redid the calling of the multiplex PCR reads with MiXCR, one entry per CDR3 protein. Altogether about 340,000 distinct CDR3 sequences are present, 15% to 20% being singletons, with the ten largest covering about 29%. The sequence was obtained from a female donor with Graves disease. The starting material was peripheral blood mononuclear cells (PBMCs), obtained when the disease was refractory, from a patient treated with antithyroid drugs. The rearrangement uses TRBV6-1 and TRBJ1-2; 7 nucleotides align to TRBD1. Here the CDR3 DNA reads TGTGCCAGCAGGGAGGGGGCGAGTGGCCACACCTTC. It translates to CASREGASGHTF.